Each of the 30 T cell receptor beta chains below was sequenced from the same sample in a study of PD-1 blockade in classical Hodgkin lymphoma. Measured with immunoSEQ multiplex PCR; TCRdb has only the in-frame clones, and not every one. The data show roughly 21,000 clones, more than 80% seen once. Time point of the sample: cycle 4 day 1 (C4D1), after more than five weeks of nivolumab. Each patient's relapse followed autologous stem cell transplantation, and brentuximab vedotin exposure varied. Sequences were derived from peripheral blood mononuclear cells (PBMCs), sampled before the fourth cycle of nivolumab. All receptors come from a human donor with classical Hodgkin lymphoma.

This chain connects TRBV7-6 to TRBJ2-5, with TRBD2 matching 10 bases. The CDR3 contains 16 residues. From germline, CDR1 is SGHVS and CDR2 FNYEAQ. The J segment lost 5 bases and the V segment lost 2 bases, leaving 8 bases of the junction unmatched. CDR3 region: CASSLLPSGSWETQYF. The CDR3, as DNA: TGTGCCAGCAGCTTACTTCCTAGCGGGAGTTGGGAGACCCAGTACTTC.

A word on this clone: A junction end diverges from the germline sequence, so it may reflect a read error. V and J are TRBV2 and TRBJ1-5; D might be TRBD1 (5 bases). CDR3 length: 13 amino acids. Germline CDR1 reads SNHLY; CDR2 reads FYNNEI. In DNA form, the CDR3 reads TGTGCCATCCAAAGGGGTAGCGATCAGCCCCAGCATTTT. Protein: CAIQRGSDQPQHF.

The DNA of the CDR3 is TGTGCCAGCTGGGACATCTCTGGAAACACCATATATTTT. Translation: CASWDISGNTIYF. The V call is TRBV2, the J call TRBJ1-3, with D perhaps matching TRBD1 (6 bases). Germline V CDR1 and CDR2: SNHLY, FYNNEI. V lost 8 bases, J lost 0 bases, and 8 bases lay in between. CDR3 length: 13 residues.

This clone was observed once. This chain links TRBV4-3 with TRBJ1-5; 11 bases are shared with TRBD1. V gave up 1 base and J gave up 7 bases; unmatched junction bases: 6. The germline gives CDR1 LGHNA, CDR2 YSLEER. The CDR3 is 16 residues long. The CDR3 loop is CASSQVAGQGGQPQHF. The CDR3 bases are TGCGCCAGCAGCCAAGTAGCGGGACAGGGGGGCCAGCCCCAGCATTTT.

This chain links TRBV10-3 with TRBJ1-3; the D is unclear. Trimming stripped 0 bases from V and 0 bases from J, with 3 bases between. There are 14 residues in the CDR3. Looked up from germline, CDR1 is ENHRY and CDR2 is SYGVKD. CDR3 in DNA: TGTGCCATCAGTGAGTCCGACTCTGGAAACACCATATATTTT. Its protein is CAISESDSGNTIYF.

CDR3 nucleotides: TGTGCCAGTAGTAGACAGGGGATGGCGTCAGATACGCAGTATTTT. It yields the protein CASSRQGMASDTQYF. The rearrangement joins TRBV19 to TRBJ2-3; 8 nucleotides align to TRBD1. Germline V gene data show CDR1 as LNHDA and CDR2 as SQIVND (reference sequence). V trimming: 4 bases; J trimming: 4 bases; junction bases outside the gene matches: 7. The CDR3 covers 15 residues.

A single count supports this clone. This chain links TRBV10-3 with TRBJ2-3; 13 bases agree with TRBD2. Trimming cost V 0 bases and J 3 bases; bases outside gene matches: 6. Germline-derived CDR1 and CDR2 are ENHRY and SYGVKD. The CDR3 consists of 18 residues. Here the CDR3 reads CAISESILAGGSTDTQYF. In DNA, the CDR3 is TGTGCCATCAGTGAGTCGATACTAGCGGGAGGGTCAACAGATACGCAGTATTTT.

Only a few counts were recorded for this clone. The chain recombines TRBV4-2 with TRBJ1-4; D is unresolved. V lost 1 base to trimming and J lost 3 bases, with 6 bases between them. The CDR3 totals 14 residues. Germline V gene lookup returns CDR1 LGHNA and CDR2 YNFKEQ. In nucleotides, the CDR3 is TGTGCCAGCAGCCAAGGCTTCTCTAATGAAAAACTGTTTTTT. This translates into CASSQGFSNEKLFF.

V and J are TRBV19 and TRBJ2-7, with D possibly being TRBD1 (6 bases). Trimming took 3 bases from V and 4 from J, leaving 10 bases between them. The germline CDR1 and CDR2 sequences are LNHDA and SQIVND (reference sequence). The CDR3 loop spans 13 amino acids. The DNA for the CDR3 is TGTGCCAGTAGTATCCAGGGGCCATACGAGCAGTACTTC. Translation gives CASSIQGPYEQYF.

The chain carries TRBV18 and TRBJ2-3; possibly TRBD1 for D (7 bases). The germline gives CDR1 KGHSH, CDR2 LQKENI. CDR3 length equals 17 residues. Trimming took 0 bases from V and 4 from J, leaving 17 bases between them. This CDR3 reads CASSPPTGLARADTQYF. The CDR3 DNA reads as TGTGCCAGCTCACCACCGACAGGGCTAGCGAGGGCAGATACGCAGTATTTT.

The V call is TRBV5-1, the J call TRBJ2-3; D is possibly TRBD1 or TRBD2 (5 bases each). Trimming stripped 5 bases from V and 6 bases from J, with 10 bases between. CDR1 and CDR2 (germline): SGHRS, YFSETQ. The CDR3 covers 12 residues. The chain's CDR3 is CASSSWGDTQYF. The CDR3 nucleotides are TGCGCCAGCAGTTCGTGGGGGGATACGCAGTATTTT.

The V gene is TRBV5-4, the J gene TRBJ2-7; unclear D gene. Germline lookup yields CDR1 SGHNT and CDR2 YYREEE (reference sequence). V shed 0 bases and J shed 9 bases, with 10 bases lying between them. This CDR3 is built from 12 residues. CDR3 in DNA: TGTGCCAGCAGCTTGGAGCGCCGACTGCAGTACTTC. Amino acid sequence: CASSLERRLQYF.

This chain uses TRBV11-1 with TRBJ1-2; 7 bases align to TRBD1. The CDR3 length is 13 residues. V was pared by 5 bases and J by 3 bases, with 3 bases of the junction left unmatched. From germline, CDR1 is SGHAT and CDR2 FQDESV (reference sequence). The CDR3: CASSVGTDYGYTF. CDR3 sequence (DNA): TGTGCCAGCAGCGTCGGGACAGACTATGGCTACACCTTC.

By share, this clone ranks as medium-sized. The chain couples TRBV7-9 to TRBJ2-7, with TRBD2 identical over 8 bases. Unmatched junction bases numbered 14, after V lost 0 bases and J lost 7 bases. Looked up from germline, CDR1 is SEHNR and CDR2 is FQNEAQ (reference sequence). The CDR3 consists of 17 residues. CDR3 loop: CASSLAPWGSGMVEQYF. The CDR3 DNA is TGTGCCAGCAGCTTAGCCCCGTGGGGTAGCGGGATGGTGGAGCAGTACTTC.

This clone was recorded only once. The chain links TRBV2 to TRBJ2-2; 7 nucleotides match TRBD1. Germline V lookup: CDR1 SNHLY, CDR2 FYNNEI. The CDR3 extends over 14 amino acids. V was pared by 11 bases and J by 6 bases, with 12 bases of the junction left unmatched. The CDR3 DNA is TGTGCCGGCCGACAGGGATCTTTCGCCGGGGAGCTGTTTTTT. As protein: CAGRQGSFAGELFF. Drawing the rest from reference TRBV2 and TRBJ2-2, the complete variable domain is EPEVTQTPSHQVTQMGQEVILRCVPISNHLYFYWYRQILGQKVEFLVSFYNNEISEKSEIFDDQFSVERPDGSNFTLKIRSTKLEDSAMYFCAGRQGSFAGELFFGEGSRLTVL.

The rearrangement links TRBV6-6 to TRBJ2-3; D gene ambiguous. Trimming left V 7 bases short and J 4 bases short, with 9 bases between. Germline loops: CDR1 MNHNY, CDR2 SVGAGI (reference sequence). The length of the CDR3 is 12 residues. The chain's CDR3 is CASNGGADTQYF. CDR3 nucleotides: TGTGCCAGCAACGGCGGCGCAGATACGCAGTATTTT.

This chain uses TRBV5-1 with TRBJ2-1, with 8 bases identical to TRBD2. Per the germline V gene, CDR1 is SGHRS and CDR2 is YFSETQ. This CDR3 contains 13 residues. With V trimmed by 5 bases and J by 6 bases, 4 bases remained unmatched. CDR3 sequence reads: CASRGLEFNEQFF. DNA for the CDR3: TGCGCCAGCAGGGGACTAGAGTTCAATGAGCAGTTCTTC.

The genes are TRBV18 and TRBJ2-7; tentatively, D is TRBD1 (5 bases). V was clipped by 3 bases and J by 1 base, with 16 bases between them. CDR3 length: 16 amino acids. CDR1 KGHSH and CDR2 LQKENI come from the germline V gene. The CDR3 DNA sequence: TGTGCCAGCTCACCGAATACCGTAGACAGTTCCTACGAGCAGTACTTC. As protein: CASSPNTVDSSYEQYF.

The CDR3 DNA reads as TGCGCCAGCAGCCAAGATAGTTGGGGAGGGGCGCGGACCTTTGAAGCTTTCTTT. Translating gives CASSQDSWGGARTFEAFF. V and J are TRBV4-3 and TRBJ1-1; weak D call: TRBD1 (5 bases). Germline loops: CDR1 LGHNA, CDR2 YSLEER. CDR3 size: 18 residues. Trimming took 0 bases from V and 7 from J, leaving 24 bases between them.

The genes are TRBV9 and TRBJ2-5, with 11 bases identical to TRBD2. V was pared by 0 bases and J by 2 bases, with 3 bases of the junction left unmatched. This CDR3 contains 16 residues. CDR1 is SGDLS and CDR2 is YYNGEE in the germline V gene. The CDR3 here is CASSVALAGGQETQYF. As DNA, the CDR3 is TGTGCCAGCAGCGTAGCTCTAGCGGGAGGTCAAGAGACCCAGTACTTC.

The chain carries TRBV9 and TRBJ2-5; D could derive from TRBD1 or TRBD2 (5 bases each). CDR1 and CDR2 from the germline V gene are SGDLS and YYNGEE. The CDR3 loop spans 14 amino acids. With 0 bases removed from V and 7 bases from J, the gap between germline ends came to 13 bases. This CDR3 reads CASSVEGTVGTQYF. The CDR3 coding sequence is TGTGCCAGCAGCGTAGAAGGGACGGTGGGGACCCAGTACTTC. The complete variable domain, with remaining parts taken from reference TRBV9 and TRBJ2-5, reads DSGVTQTPKHLITATGQRVTLRCSPRSGDLSVYWYQQSLDQGLQFLIQYYNGEERAKGNILERFSAQQFPDLHSELNLSSLELGDSALYFCASSVEGTVGTQYFGPGTRLLVL.

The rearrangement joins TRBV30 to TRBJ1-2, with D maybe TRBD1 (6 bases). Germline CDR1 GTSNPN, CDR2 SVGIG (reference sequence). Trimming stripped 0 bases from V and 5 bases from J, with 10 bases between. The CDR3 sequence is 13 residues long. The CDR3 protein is CAWSVGGQYGYTF. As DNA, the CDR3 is TGTGCCTGGAGTGTGGGGGGGCAGTATGGCTACACCTTC.

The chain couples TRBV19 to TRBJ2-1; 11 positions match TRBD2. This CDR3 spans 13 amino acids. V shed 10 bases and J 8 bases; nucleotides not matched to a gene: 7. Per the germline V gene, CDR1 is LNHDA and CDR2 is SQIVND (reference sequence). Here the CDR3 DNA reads TGTGCCACTCAACTAGCGGGGGCCCATGAGCAGTTCTTC. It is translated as CATQLAGAHEQFF.

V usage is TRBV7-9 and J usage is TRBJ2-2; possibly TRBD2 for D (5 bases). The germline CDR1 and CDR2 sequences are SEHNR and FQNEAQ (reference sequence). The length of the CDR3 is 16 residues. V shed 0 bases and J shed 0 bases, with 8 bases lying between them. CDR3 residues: CASSLADFPNTGELFF. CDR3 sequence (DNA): TGTGCCAGCAGCTTAGCGGACTTCCCGAACACCGGGGAGCTGTTTTTT.

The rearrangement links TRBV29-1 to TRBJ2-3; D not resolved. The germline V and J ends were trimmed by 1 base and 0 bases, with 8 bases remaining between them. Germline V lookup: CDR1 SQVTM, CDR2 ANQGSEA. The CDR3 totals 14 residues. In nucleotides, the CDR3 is TGCAGCGTTGAAGTAGCAACTAGCACAGATACGCAGTATTTT. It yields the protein CSVEVATSTDTQYF.

The chain's CDR3 is CASSYRTSGSYEQFF. CDR3 DNA: TGTGCCAGCAGTTACAGGACTAGCGGGAGCTATGAGCAGTTCTTC. The J gene is TRBJ2-1, the V gene TRBV6-5; 13 bases fit TRBD2. Per the germline V gene, CDR1 is MNHEY and CDR2 is SVGAGI. The V segment lost 2 bases and the J segment 8 bases; nucleotides outside the gene matches: 3. The CDR3 runs 15 residues.

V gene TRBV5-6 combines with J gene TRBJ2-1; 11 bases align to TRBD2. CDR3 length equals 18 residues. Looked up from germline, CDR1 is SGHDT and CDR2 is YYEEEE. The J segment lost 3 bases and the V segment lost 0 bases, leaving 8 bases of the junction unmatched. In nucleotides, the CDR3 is TGTGCCAGCAGCTTGGCCTTGCAGACTAGCGGGGTCTACAATGAGCAGTTCTTC. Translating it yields CASSLALQTSGVYNEQFF. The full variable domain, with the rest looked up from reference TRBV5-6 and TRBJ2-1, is DAGVTQSPTHLIKTRGQQVTLRCSPKSGHDTVSWYQQALGQGPQFIFQYYEEEERQRGNFPDRFSGHQFPNYSSELNVNALLLGDSALYLCASSLALQTSGVYNEQFFGPGTRLTVL.

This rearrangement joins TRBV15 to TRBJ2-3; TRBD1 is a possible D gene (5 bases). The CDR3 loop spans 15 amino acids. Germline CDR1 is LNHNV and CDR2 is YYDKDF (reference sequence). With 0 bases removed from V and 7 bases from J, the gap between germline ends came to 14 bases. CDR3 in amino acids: CATSRDRTTHYTQYF. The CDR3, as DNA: TGTGCCACCAGCAGAGATAGGACAACCCACTATACGCAGTATTTT.

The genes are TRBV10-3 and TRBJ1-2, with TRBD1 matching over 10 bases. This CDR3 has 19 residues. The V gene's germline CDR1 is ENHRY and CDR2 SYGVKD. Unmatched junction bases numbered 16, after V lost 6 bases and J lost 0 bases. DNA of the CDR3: TGTGCCATCAGCCCCGGGACAGGGGCGACCTACCTAGCTAACTATGGCTACACCTTC. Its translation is CAISPGTGATYLANYGYTF.

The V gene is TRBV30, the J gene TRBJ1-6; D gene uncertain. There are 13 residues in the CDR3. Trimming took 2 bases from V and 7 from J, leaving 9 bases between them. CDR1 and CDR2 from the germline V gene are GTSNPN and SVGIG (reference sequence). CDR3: CAWSPSGNSPLHF. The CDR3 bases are TGTGCCTGGAGTCCCTCGGGCAATTCACCCCTCCACTTT.